This paragraph reports one T cell receptor beta chain. TCR beta from blood CD8+ and CD4+ T cells was sequenced. Controls were age- and sex-matched healthy donors. Negative isolation was used for CD8+ and CD4+ T cells, and FACS enrichment was applied to TEMRA cells. The data stem from a study of CD8 T cells in Susac syndrome. Reverse transcription of 0.5 to 1 ug RNA was performed with random hexamers. It was immunoSEQ multiplex PCR that amplified TCR beta CDR3 across 54 Vbeta and 13 Jbeta. In TCRdb, the immunoSEQ multiplex PCR reads were re-called with MiXCR into one record per CDR3 protein. This table holds approximately 160,000 distinct CDR3 sequences, 85% to 95% found once. This CDR3 has 12 amino acids. Trimming left V 5 bases short and J 2 bases short, with 7 bases between. Germline V gene data show CDR1 as SQVTM and CDR2 as ANQGSEA.

V usage is TRBV29-1 and J usage is TRBJ1-5; D is ambiguous. The sample comprised CD4+ T cells from PBMCs. The receptor was derived from a human donor in good health. CDR3 bases: TGCAGCGTTCTGGACGGCAATCAGCCCCAGCATTTT. This codes for CSVLDGNQPQHF.